These 30 T cell receptor beta chains were sequenced from one sample in a study of T cells after yellow fever vaccination. Each CDR3 protein is one row after TCRdb ran MiXCR on the 5' RACE reads. The data show 250,000 or so distinct CDR3 sequences, less than 7.5% seen once. The sequences come from CD4+ T cells sorted from PBMCs, collected on the day of the yellow fever booster vaccination. The receptors come from a man younger than 40 who received the YFV17D yellow fever vaccine.

This clonotype came up many times. In DNA form, the CDR3 reads TGTGCCAGCAGTTACTCGAAGCCCGGGACAGCCCTTTACGAGCAGTACTTC. It translates to CASSYSKPGTALYEQYF. This rearrangement joins TRBV6-2 or TRBV6-3 to TRBJ2-7; 7 bases fit TRBD1. The germline V gene has CDR1 MNHEY and CDR2 SVGEGT. The CDR3 totals 17 residues. J gave up 4 bases and V 0 bases, and 12 bases lay outside the gene matches.

The table lists this clonotype with many counts. The chain is built from TRBV7-9 and TRBJ2-5, with 8 bases aligning to TRBD1. In germline, CDR1 is SEHNR, CDR2 FQNEAQ (reference sequence). The CDR3 length is 15 residues. J was trimmed by 1 base and V by 3 bases; bases with no gene match: 4. The CDR3 DNA sequence: TGTGCCAGCAGCTTGAGGACAGGGATCCAAGAGACCCAGTACTTC. Its translation is CASSLRTGIQETQYF.

V usage is TRBV28 and J usage is TRBJ2-7; D gene ambiguous. This CDR3 is 11 amino acids long. The germline V gene has CDR1 MDHEN and CDR2 SYDVKM. The V gene lost 7 bases and the J gene lost 9 bases, with 13 bases spanning the gap. The CDR3, as DNA: TGTGCCAGCATGGAAGGACGTGGGCAGTACTTC. Translation gives CASMEGRGQYF.

In this sample, this clonotype turned up a few times. V is TRBV12-3 or TRBV12-4 and J is TRBJ2-1; 9 nucleotides align to TRBD2. Trimming at V came to 4 bases and at J to 6 bases, leaving 7 bases not matched to a gene. This CDR3 comprises 15 residues. CDR3 amino acids: CASSSSGRKLNEQFF. CDR3 DNA sequence: TGTGCCAGCAGTTCAAGCGGGAGGAAACTCAATGAGCAGTTCTTC.

The table lists this clonotype with many counts. DNA of the CDR3: TGCGCCAGCAGCCATGAGGACATTCCCGAAAAACTGTTTTTT. Residues: CASSHEDIPEKLFF. This chain joins TRBV4-3 and TRBJ1-4, with a possible D match to TRBD1 (5 bases). The CDR3 loop spans 14 amino acids. Germline V lookup: CDR1 LGHNA, CDR2 YSLEER. With 3 bases removed from V and 8 bases from J, the gap between germline ends came to 13 bases.

Many counts were recorded for this clonotype. The V and J genes are TRBV20-1 and TRBJ1-1, with D unresolved. V dropped 4 bases and J dropped 0 bases, with 9 bases sitting between them. CDR1 DFQATT and CDR2 SNEGSKA come from the germline V gene (reference sequence). This CDR3 spans 13 amino acids. CDR3 loop: CSAKLEVNTEAFF. The CDR3 DNA is TGCAGTGCTAAGCTGGAGGTGAACACTGAAGCTTTCTTT.

In this sample, this clonotype turned up many times. The rearrangement uses TRBV29-1 and TRBJ2-3; TRBD1 aligns across 11 bases. J lost 5 bases, V lost 6 bases, and 4 bases had no gene match. Germline CDR1 is SQVTM and CDR2 is ANQGSEA. This CDR3 has 13 residues. In DNA form, the CDR3 reads TGCAGCGTCTGGGACAGGGGGATAGATACGCAGTATTTT. Amino acid sequence: CSVWDRGIDTQYF.

Only a few counts were recorded for this clonotype. The chain joins TRBV20-1 to TRBJ2-7; D ambiguous. This CDR3 is 14 amino acids long. Germline-derived CDR1 and CDR2 are DFQATT and SNEGSKA (reference sequence). The V end was cut by 3 bases, the J end by 3 bases, with 15 bases between. This CDR3 is CSARRQALLYEQYF. CDR3 bases: TGCAGTGCTAGGCGCCAGGCACTACTCTACGAGCAGTACTTC.

Many counts were recorded for this clonotype. The chain combines TRBV12-3 or TRBV12-4 with TRBJ2-7, with TRBD2 matching 8 bases. The CDR3 totals 16 residues. V lost 6 bases, J lost 5 bases, and 15 bases stayed unmatched. Here the CDR3 DNA reads TGTGCCAGCAGACGGAATGGGGCGGGAGGAAACCACGAGCAGTACTTC. This sequence encodes CASRRNGAGGNHEQYF.

This chain links TRBV5-4 with TRBJ2-3; a possible D gene is TRBD2 (6 bases). V lost 2 bases, J lost 8 bases, and 18 bases lay in between. The germline gives CDR1 SGHNT, CDR2 YYREEE (reference sequence). This CDR3 is 15 amino acids long. As DNA, the CDR3 is TGTGCCAGCAGCTTTGCCTACGCGGAGGGCGGTACGCAGTATTTT. Its protein product is CASSFAYAEGGTQYF.

This clonotype was seen at least ten times. The chain couples TRBV20-1 to TRBJ1-3; possibly TRBD1 for D (5 bases). The CDR3 extends over 14 amino acids. Trimming took 0 bases from V and 4 from J, leaving 10 bases between them. The germline V gene has CDR1 DFQATT and CDR2 SNEGSKA (reference sequence). The CDR3 DNA reads as TGCAGTGCTAGAGATCCGAGGGGAGGAAACACCATATATTTT. Its protein product is CSARDPRGGNTIYF.

This clonotype has just a few counts. The rearrangement links TRBV6-1 to TRBJ2-1; 7 nucleotides agree with TRBD2. With V trimmed by 5 bases and J by 1 base, 20 bases remained unmatched. CDR1 and CDR2 from the germline V gene are MNHNS and SASEGT. The CDR3 loop spans 20 amino acids. The CDR3 protein is CASSKRRVFKGGSSYNEQFF. In DNA, the CDR3 is TGTGCCAGCAGTAAACGACGGGTATTTAAGGGCGGGAGTTCCTACAATGAGCAGTTCTTC.

In this sample, this clonotype turned up many times. V is TRBV9 and J is TRBJ2-2; TRBD1 might be the D (7 bases). V gave up 0 bases and J gave up 5 bases, with 14 bases separating them. CDR1 and CDR2 (germline): SGDLS, YYNGEE. This CDR3 has 16 amino acids. CDR3 protein: CASSVAGQGGTGELFF. CDR3 coding DNA: TGTGCCAGCAGCGTAGCTGGGCAGGGGGGAACCGGGGAGCTGTTTTTT.

This clonotype was observed many times. V usage is TRBV20-1 and J usage is TRBJ2-7; 8 bases agree with TRBD1. After removal of 0 bases from V and 5 bases from J, the junction contained 3 bases not matched to a gene. The CDR3 runs to 13 residues. CDR1 and CDR2 (germline): DFQATT, SNEGSKA (reference sequence). CDR3 in DNA: TGCAGTGCTAGAGAGACAGGGGTGAACGAGCAGTACTTC. Translation gives CSARETGVNEQYF.

This clonotype was counted at least ten times. This chain connects TRBV12-3 or TRBV12-4 to TRBJ2-1, with 7 bases aligning to TRBD1. Losses at the gene ends were 6 bases for V and 8 bases for J; bases not matched to a gene: 4. This CDR3 has 12 amino acids. For the CDR3, the DNA is TGTGCCAGCAGGACAGGGTTGGATGAGCAGTTCTTC. It codes for CASRTGLDEQFF.

This clonotype came up many times. V gene TRBV12-3 or TRBV12-4 combines with J gene TRBJ1-6; no definite D call. This CDR3 is built from 12 residues. V gave up 9 bases and J gave up 10 bases, with 13 bases separating them. CDR3 sequence (DNA): TGTGCCAGTACGCGGGAGGCCTCACCCCTCCACTTT. As protein: CASTREASPLHF.

The chain couples TRBV20-1 to TRBJ1-3; 8 bases line up with TRBD1. The CDR3 is 15 residues long. V lost 6 bases, J lost 4 bases, and 11 bases stayed unmatched. Germline V gene sequence: CDR1 DFQATT, CDR2 SNEGSKA (reference sequence). The CDR3 nucleotides are TGCAGTGCCTTACAGGGGGAGGCGCCGGGAAACACCATATATTTT. This codes for CSALQGEAPGNTIYF.

This clonotype was detected only a few times. The rearrangement uses TRBV5-1 and TRBJ2-1; D assignment may be TRBD1 or TRBD2 (7 bases each). Trimming stripped 0 bases from V and 3 bases from J, with 10 bases between. The germline V gene encodes CDR1 SGHRS and CDR2 YFSETQ. The CDR3 length is 15 residues. Here the CDR3 DNA reads TGCGCCAGCAGCTTGGGCAGGGGGGGCTACAATGAGCAGTTCTTC. Translated: CASSLGRGGYNEQFF.

This chain joins TRBV27 and TRBJ2-3; 14 bases are shared with TRBD2. V dropped 5 bases and J dropped 1; count of bases not matched to a gene: 2. The CDR3 has 16 residues. CDR1 is MNHEY and CDR2 is SMNVEV in the germline V gene (reference sequence). CDR3 sequence: CASSGGLAGGTDTQYF. The CDR3 coding sequence is TGTGCCAGCAGTGGGGGACTAGCGGGGGGCACAGATACGCAGTATTTT.

For this clonotype: This may be a read error: a much more frequent sequence differs by one nucleotide. V gene TRBV7-9 combines with J gene TRBJ1-1; D is undetermined. Trimming took off 5 bases at V and 11 bases at J, with 15 bases between the two ends. CDR1 is SEHNR and CDR2 is FQNEAQ in the germline V gene (reference sequence). The CDR3 sequence is 12 residues long. The CDR3 here is CASSPEDRAAFF. The CDR3 DNA follows: TGTGCCAGCAGCCCAGAAGATAGGGCTGCTTTCTTT.

This clonotype was counted a few times. The V gene is TRBV5-1, the J gene TRBJ2-1; TRBD2 aligns across 9 bases. Germline CDR1 is SGHRS and CDR2 is YFSETQ. This CDR3 contains 13 residues. The trim removed 4 bases at V and 9 bases at J, leaving 5 bases unmatched. CDR3 in amino acids: CASSTGREGEQFF. Here the CDR3 DNA reads TGCGCCAGCAGCACCGGGCGGGAGGGTGAGCAGTTCTTC.

Only a few counts were recorded for this clonotype. This chain joins TRBV7-9 and TRBJ2-7; D is ambiguous. This CDR3 has 12 residues. The V end lost 5 bases, the J end lost 3 bases, and 8 bases lay between the germline ends. Per germline, CDR1 SEHNR and CDR2 FQNEAQ (reference sequence). As DNA, the CDR3 is TGTGCCAGCAGCCAGGTCGGCTACGAGCAGTACTTC. This encodes CASSQVGYEQYF.

This clonotype was detected many times. The chain uses TRBV18 and TRBJ2-7; 9 positions match TRBD1. This CDR3 has 12 residues. CDR1 and CDR2 (germline): KGHSH, LQKENI. J gave up 11 bases and V 3 bases, and 5 bases lay outside the gene matches. CDR3 in amino acids: CASSPDRGWKYF. CDR3 DNA sequence: TGTGCCAGCTCACCGGACAGGGGTTGGAAGTACTTC.

The genes are TRBV7-9 and TRBJ2-1; D unresolved. The CDR3 has 13 amino acids. Germline V CDR1 and CDR2: SEHNR, FQNEAQ (reference sequence). V lost 1 base, J lost 7 bases, and 8 bases lay in between. This chain's CDR3 is CASSLVVINEQFF. The CDR3 DNA reads TGTGCCAGCAGCTTAGTTGTGATTAATGAGCAGTTCTTC.

Many counts were recorded for this clonotype. The CDR3 is CASSTSGFNEQYF. DNA for the CDR3: TGTGCCAGCTCAACGTCAGGTTTCAACGAGCAGTACTTC. V is TRBV18 and J is TRBJ2-7; D not certain. The CDR3 loop spans 13 amino acids. V was cut by 5 bases and J by 5 bases, with 13 bases left in between. Germline CDR1 reads KGHSH; CDR2 reads LQKENI.

The rearrangement uses TRBV20-1 and TRBJ2-1; TRBD2 might be the D (5 bases). Trimming stripped 6 bases from V and 7 bases from J, with 22 bases between. The CDR3 consists of 15 residues. Per germline, CDR1 DFQATT and CDR2 SNEGSKA (reference sequence). In nucleotides, the CDR3 is TGCAGTGCCCACCACGCGGACCTAAGGAGGAATGAGCAGTTCTTC. Residues: CSAHHADLRRNEQFF.

The CDR3 region has the DNA TGTGCCAGCAGCTTGCAATTGACTAGCGGGAGTGAGCAGTTCTTC. Translated, it gives CASSLQLTSGSEQFF. This sequence joins TRBV11-2 and TRBJ2-1, with TRBD2 matching 12 bases. Trimming at V came to 3 bases and at J to 9 bases, leaving 6 bases not matched to a gene. From germline, CDR1 is SGHAT and CDR2 FQNNGV. This CDR3 is 15 amino acids long.

The V gene is TRBV19, the J gene TRBJ2-6, with D unresolved. Germline V gene sequence: CDR1 LNHDA, CDR2 SQIVND (reference sequence). V was shortened by 0 bases and J by 0 bases, with 3 bases between the two germline ends. The CDR3 has 15 amino acids. The CDR3 reads CASSIESSGANVLTF. CDR3 coding DNA: TGTGCCAGTAGTATAGAGAGCTCTGGGGCCAACGTCCTGACTTTC. Drawing the rest from reference TRBV19 and TRBJ2-6, the complete variable domain is DGGITQSPKYLFRKEGQNVTLSCEQNLNHDAMYWYRQDPGQGLRLIYYSQIVNDFQKGDIAEGYSVSREKKESFPLTVTSAQKNPTAFYLCASSIESSGANVLTFGAGSRLTVL.

This clonotype was detected only a few times. The CDR3 spells CAISSPGTSGRGGELFF. CDR3 nucleotide sequence: TGTGCCATCAGTAGTCCCGGGACTAGCGGGAGAGGCGGGGAGCTGTTTTTT. This rearrangement joins TRBV10-3 to TRBJ2-2, with TRBD2 identical over 14 bases. There are 17 residues in the CDR3. Trimming cost V 5 bases and J 7 bases; bases outside gene matches: 9. Germline assignment: CDR1 ENHRY and CDR2 SYGVKD.

CDR3 nucleotides: TGTGCCAGCAGCCCAATCATAGGGGTTGATACGCAGTATTTT. This sequence encodes CASSPIIGVDTQYF. This chain joins TRBV9 and TRBJ2-3, with D possibly TRBD1 on 5 matching bases. Trimming cost V 4 bases and J 6 bases, with 15 bases left between them. The CDR3 sequence is 14 residues long. Per germline, CDR1 SGDLS and CDR2 YYNGEE.